One T cell receptor (beta chain) is described in this entry. In its sample, this clonotype was seen many times. No antigen is known for it. Per-base qualities were not stored, and no clone one base away is much larger. Libraries were prepared through multiplex PCR. This sample was sequenced with an Illumina HiSeq 4000. TCR beta libraries were built with iRepertoire HTBI primers and Arm-PCR amplification of CDR3 regions. PCR products were gel purified before sequencing. As for the original processing: A total of 62 TRBV and 14 TRBJ segments were identified across samples and were used for gene usage analysis of CDR3 amino acid clonotypes. Filtered high-quality paired reads were merged into contigs using COPE and FqMerger. BLAST was used to align contigs to IMGT TRBV, TRBD and TRBJ reference genes, and CDR3 was defined according to IMGT. Any clonotype with a frequency above 0.1% was classified as a highly expanded clone. Shannon entropy served as the measure of repertoire diversity, while the Gini coefficient captured V-J evenness. Public clonotypes were defined as clonotypes shared by more than one individual. In-frame beta chains were kept once TCRdb had trimmed the public reads at Q25 with fastp and called clones with MiXCR. Each entry is one CDR3 protein sequence, shown with its most common DNA and genes. TCRdb's processing, not the authors' own work, is the source of the V and J calls. Across this sample there are about 290,000 distinct CDR3 sequences, with roughly a fifth seen only once. The ten largest clones add up to roughly three fifths of the sample.

The sample comes from a study of regulatory T cells in long-lasting Graves disease (dated by TCRdb to the early 2020s). A note on the overall study: Persistent Graves' disease was defined as persistently positive TSH receptor autoantibodies together with antithyroid drug treatment for over 5 years. Antithyroid drugs had been taken for 8.5 to 12 years on average by persistent Graves' disease patients in the clinical cohort. The study was registered as a clinical trial and conducted in China. TCR sequencing covered 13 persistent and 20 newly diagnosed Graves' disease patients, some 33 samples in total. Patients with persistent Graves' disease were compared with patients with newly diagnosed Graves' disease using TCR sequencing and RNA sequencing of peripheral blood. The paper as a whole reports these results and caveats: More public clonotypes were shared among persistent patients (roughly 2,700) than among newly diagnosed patients (966). The small sample size was acknowledged by the authors as a limitation that may reduce accuracy. Persistent Graves' disease patients showed lower TCR Shannon entropy and fewer highly expanded clones than newly diagnosed patients, suggesting clonal expansion. The study examined only peripheral blood because the primary lesion, thyroid tissue, could not be accessed. Sequencing and analysis were restricted to the TCR beta chain.

The sample's time point label, in plain terms: persistent/refractory GD, antithyroid drugs over 5 years with positive TRAb. For both TCR sequencing and RNA sequencing, RNA was extracted from PBMCs in TRIzol. The diagnosis of Graves' disease was made according to American Thyroid Association guidelines. The patients came from an endocrinology department in Xi'an, China. Each patient gave approximately 9.7 milliliters of peripheral blood, collected in an EDTA anticoagulant tube. Ficoll Paque Plus density gradient separation was used to isolate PBMCs, and no further T cell sorting was done. An Agilent 2100 Bioanalyzer and agarose gel were used to check RNA quality, and a NanoDrop 2000 was used to measure RNA concentration. This TCR was sampled from a female donor with Graves disease. Here the sequenced sample was peripheral blood mononuclear cells (PBMCs), taken when the disease was refractory, from a patient treated with antithyroid drugs.

The CDR3 here reads CASSLAGLNTGELFF. The nucleotides are TGTGCCAGCAGTTTAGCCGGGCTTAACACCGGGGAGCTGTTTTTT. Rearrangement joined TRBV28 to TRBJ2-2, with no confident D gene call. The CDR3, from cysteine to phenylalanine, totals 15 residues. Kept here is only the CDR3 DNA, which spans 45 bases and is read in frame from base 1. V is reduced by 2 bases and J by 2 bases, leaving a spacing of 9 bases between them. CDR1 and CDR2, looked up from the germline V gene, are MDHEN and SYDVKM.